This TCR beta chain was captured in a study of shared clonotypes between healthy human individuals. Unmatched junction bases numbered 4, after V lost 2 bases and J lost 7 bases. Germline V gene lookup returns CDR1 MNHNY and CDR2 SVGAGI (reference sequence). This CDR3 comprises 14 residues. Profiling relied on immunoSEQ multiplex PCR, and the TCRdb table lists in-frame clones only, not all of them. The sample consists of fewer than 1.4 million clones, around 78% of them appearing once. V gene TRBV6-6 combines with J gene TRBJ2-2; TRBD2 matches at 7 bases. Sequencing input: memory CD4+ T cells from PBMCs. Sample subset: CD45RA-negative fraction. This sequence originates from a man aged 18 to 29 in good health. Some clones in this sample may be carry-over from other donors' samples. CDR3 DNA sequence: TGTGCCAGCAGTTACGACGGGAGGTACGGGGAGCTGTTTTTT. Translated: CASSYDGRYGELFF.